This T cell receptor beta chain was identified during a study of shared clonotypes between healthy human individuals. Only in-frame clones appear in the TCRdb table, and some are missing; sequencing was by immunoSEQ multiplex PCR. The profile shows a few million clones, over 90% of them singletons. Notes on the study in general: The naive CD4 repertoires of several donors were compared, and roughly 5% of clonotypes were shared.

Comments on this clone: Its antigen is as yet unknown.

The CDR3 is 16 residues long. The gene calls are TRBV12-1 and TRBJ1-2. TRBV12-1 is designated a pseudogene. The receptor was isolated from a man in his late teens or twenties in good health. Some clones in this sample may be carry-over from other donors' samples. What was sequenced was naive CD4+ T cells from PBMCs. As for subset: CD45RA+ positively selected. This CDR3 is CASSPRGEDTNYGYTF. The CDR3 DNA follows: TGTGCCAGCAGCCCCCGGGGGGAAGACACTAACTATGGCTACACCTTC.